This TCR beta chain appears in the sequencing data of a study of T cells in Graves' hyperthyroidism and ophthalmopathy. On this clonotype: Its antigen remains unknown. The junction shows a germline mismatch at one end, possibly a read error.

The study, taken as a whole, reports: The model forecast ophthalmopathy, anticipating it by a median roughly 6 months before onset. In the blood, most expanded thyroid clonotypes above 0.001 appeared as well.

What was amplified from RNA transcripts were TCR beta CDR3 regions. HTBI primers were employed in a first-round RT-PCR of the TCR CDR3. Each CDR3 protein gets one entry after TCRdb re-called the multiplex PCR reads with MiXCR. The sample comprises approximately 500,000 distinct CDR3 sequences, 46% of which are singletons, and about 8.3% rests with the top ten. Germline CDR1 is DFQATT and CDR2 is SNEGSKA (reference sequence). The CDR3 is 16 residues long. The sequence was obtained from a woman aged 18-29 years with Graves' hyperthyroidism. V usage is TRBV20-1 and J usage is TRBJ2-1; 12 bases fit TRBD2. Sequencing was done on a sample of peripheral blood or thyroid tissue (not recorded which). Here the CDR3 reads CSATSGRLITYNEQFF. The CDR3 DNA reads as TGCAGCGCTACTAGCGGGAGGTTAATTACCTACAATGAGCAGTTCTTC.